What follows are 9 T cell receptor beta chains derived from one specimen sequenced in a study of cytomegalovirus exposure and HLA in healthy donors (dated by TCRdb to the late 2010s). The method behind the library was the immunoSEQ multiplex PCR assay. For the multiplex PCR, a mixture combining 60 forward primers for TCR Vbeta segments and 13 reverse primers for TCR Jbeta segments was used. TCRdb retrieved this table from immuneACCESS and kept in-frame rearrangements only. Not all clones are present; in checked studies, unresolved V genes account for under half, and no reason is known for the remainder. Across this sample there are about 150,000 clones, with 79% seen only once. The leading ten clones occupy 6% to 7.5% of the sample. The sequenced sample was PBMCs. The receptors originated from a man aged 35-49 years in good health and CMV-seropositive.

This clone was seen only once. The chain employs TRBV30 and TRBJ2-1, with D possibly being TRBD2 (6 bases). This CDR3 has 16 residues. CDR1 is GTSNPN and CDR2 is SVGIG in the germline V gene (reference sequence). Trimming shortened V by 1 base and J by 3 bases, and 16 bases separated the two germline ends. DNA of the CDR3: TGTGCCTGGAGTGAGCGCCGGGACTCCTACTACAATGAGCAGTTCTTC. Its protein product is CAWSERRDSYYNEQFF.

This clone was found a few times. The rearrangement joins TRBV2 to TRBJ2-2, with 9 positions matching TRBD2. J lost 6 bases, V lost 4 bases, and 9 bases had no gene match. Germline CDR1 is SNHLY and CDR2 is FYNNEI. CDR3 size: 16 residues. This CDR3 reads CASSGGGTSHPGELFF. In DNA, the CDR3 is TGTGCCAGCAGTGGGGGCGGGACTAGCCACCCCGGGGAGCTGTTTTTT.

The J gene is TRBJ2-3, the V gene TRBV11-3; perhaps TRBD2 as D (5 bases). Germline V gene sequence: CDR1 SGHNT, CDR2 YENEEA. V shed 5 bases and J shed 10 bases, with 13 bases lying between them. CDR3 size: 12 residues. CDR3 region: CASSIEGTAQYF. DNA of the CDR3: TGTGCCAGCAGCATCGAGGGTACTGCGCAGTATTTT.

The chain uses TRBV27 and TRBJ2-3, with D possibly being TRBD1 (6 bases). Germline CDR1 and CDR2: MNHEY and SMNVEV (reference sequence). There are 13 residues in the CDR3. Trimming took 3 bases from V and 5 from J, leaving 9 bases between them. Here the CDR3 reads CASSLGARDTQYF. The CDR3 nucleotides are TGTGCCAGCAGTTTGGGGGCCAGAGATACGCAGTATTTT.

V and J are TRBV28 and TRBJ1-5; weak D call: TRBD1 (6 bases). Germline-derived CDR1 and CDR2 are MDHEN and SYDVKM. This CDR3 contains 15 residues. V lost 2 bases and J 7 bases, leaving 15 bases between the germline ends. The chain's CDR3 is CASSLGGQAGQPQHF. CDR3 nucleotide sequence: TGTGCCAGCAGTTTAGGGGGCCAGGCCGGGCAGCCCCAGCATTTT.

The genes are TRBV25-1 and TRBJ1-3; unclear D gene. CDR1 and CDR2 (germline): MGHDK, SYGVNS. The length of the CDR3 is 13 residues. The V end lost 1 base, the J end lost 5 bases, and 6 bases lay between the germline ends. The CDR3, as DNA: TGTGCCAGCAGTGAATGGGCGCGAAACACCATATATTTT. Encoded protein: CASSEWARNTIYF.

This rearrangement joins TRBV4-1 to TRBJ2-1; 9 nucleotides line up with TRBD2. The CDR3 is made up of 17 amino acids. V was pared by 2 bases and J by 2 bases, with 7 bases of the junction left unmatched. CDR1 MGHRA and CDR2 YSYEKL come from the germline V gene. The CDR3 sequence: CASSQSPAGGPYNEQFF. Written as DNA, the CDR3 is TGCGCCAGCAGCCAAAGCCCAGCGGGAGGTCCCTACAATGAGCAGTTCTTC.

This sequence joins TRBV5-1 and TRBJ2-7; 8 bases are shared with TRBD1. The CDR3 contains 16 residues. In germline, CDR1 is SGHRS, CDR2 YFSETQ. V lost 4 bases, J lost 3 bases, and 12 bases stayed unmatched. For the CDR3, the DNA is TGCGCCAGCAGCAGAGCCGGGACAGGATCCCTCTACGAGCAGTACTTC. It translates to CASSRAGTGSLYEQYF.

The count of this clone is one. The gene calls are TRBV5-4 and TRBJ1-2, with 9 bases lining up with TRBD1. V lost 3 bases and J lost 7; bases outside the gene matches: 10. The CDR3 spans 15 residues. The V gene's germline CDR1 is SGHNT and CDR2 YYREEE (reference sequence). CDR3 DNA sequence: TGTGCCAGCAGCTCCTTCACAGGGGGCGCAGGTGGCTACACCTTC. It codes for CASSSFTGGAGGYTF.